Each of the 10 T cell receptor beta chains below was sequenced from the same sample in a study of blood T cell repertoires in COVID-19 (dated by TCRdb to the early 2020s). Receptors were amplified or captured by the immunoSEQ multiplex PCR assay. This immuneACCESS table, as held by TCRdb, lists in-frame sequences with V and J called but not all clones. Of the missing ones, under half trace to an unresolved V gene in checked studies; the others have no known cause. This sample is represented by almost 300,000 clones; around nine tenths of them were singletons. The ten largest account for 1.3% of the sample. Sequences were obtained from peripheral blood. These receptors originate from a man between 65 and 85 years old with acute or convalescent COVID-19.

V and J are TRBV6-2 or TRBV6-3 and TRBJ2-1, with 10 bases fitting TRBD1. Germline trimming cut 2 bases from V and 6 bases from J; bases unmatched to any gene: 7. The CDR3 sequence is 16 residues long. Germline CDR1 reads MNHEY; CDR2 reads SVGEGT. CDR3 in amino acids: CASSYLSTGGLNEQFF. The DNA of the CDR3 is TGTGCCAGCAGTTACCTGTCGACAGGGGGCCTCAATGAGCAGTTCTTC.

The table lists this clone with a count of one. The chain combines TRBV9 with TRBJ2-7, with 9 bases matching TRBD2. The germline V gene has CDR1 SGDLS and CDR2 YYNGEE. The CDR3 is 14 amino acids. Trimming took 4 bases from V and 5 from J; bases not matched to a gene: 7. The DNA for the CDR3 is TGTGCCAGCAGCCCAGCGGGGGGCAGGGACGAGCAGTACTTC. As protein: CASSPAGGRDEQYF.

V gene TRBV4-1 combines with J gene TRBJ2-7, with 10 bases lining up with TRBD1. Germline CDR1 and CDR2: MGHRA and YSYEKL. Germline trimming cut 1 base from V and 3 bases from J; bases unmatched to any gene: 6. The CDR3 totals 16 residues. CDR3 protein: CASSQALGTGDYEQYF. CDR3 DNA sequence: TGCGCCAGCAGCCAAGCCCTAGGGACAGGGGACTACGAGCAGTACTTC.

The rearrangement uses TRBV7-2 and TRBJ2-5, with 7 nucleotides matching TRBD2. Per germline, CDR1 SGHTA and CDR2 FQGNSA. J gave up 4 bases and V 5 bases, and 1 base lay outside the gene matches. CDR3 size: 12 residues. The CDR3 bases are TGTGCCAGCAGCCGGACTAGAGAGACCCAGTACTTC. This encodes CASSRTRETQYF.

This sequence joins TRBV6-5 and TRBJ2-7; 9 bases are a match to TRBD1. Germline values: CDR1 MNHEY, CDR2 SVGAGI. V gave up 4 bases and J gave up 3 bases; unmatched junction bases: 7. The CDR3 consists of 15 residues. The CDR3 protein is CASSLDRGTLYEQYF. For the CDR3, the DNA is TGTGCCAGCAGTTTAGACAGGGGGACTCTCTACGAGCAGTACTTC.

This chain connects TRBV11-2 to TRBJ1-2; no clear D gene. The V and J ends lost 3 bases and 5 bases respectively, with 7 bases between them. The CDR3 consists of 12 residues. CDR1 is SGHAT and CDR2 is FQNNGV in the germline V gene. Here the CDR3 reads CASSFGQYGYTF. CDR3 bases: TGTGCCAGCAGCTTTGGGCAGTATGGCTACACCTTC.

V and J are TRBV29-1 and TRBJ2-5, with TRBD2 matching 12 bases. Losses at the gene ends were 4 bases for V and 4 bases for J; bases not matched to a gene: 1. The germline V gene encodes CDR1 SQVTM and CDR2 ANQGSEA. There are 13 residues in the CDR3. CDR3 sequence (DNA): TGCAGCGTTGGACTAGCGGGAGTAGAGACCCAGTACTTC. Its translation is CSVGLAGVETQYF.

The chain is built from TRBV3-1 (or the pseudogene TRBV3-2) and TRBJ1-5; TRBD1 matches 8 bases. Germline V gene lookup returns CDR1 LGHDT and CDR2 YNNKEL (reference sequence). V dropped 5 bases and J dropped 6; count of bases not matched to a gene: 3. The CDR3 totals 13 residues. The CDR3 spells CASSGRGRQPQHF. The DNA of the CDR3 is TGTGCCAGCAGCGGCAGGGGGCGTCAGCCCCAGCATTTT.

This clone has just one count. This sequence joins TRBV9 and TRBJ2-2; maybe TRBD1 (5 bases). With 0 bases removed from V and 0 bases from J, the gap between germline ends came to 6 bases. The germline V gene encodes CDR1 SGDLS and CDR2 YYNGEE. The CDR3 totals 15 residues. Written as DNA, the CDR3 is TGTGCCAGCAGCGTAGGACAGTCGAACACCGGGGAGCTGTTTTTT. Translating it yields CASSVGQSNTGELFF.

V usage is TRBV6-5 and J usage is TRBJ2-7, with a weak D call TRBD1 (6 bases). Trimming left V 7 bases short and J 0 bases short, with 16 bases between. Germline-derived CDR1 and CDR2 are MNHEY and SVGAGI. The CDR3 has 15 residues. Here the CDR3 reads CASTAARGRSYEQYF. CDR3 DNA: TGTGCCAGCACCGCCGCCAGGGGACGCTCCTACGAGCAGTACTTC.